The present TCR beta chain was sequenced within a study of T cell responses to AZD1222 COVID-19 vaccine. General observations from the study: Most donors were white British and more were female, and clonal diversity was possibly underestimated. Receipt of two AZD1222 doses was followed by a rise in Spike-specific TCR breadth and depth. Baseline antibody screening turned up just a handful of seropositive AZD1222 recipients. Across spike, vaccine-associated CD4 TCRs were found, dominant at 160-218 and 743-854.

J gave up 2 bases and V 6 bases, and 5 bases lay outside the gene matches. CDR3 length: 16 residues. CDR1 MDHEN and CDR2 SYDVKM come from the germline V gene. The method was immunoSEQ multiplex PCR; TCRdb's version includes in-frame clones alone and lacks a portion of them. The data show over 85,000 clones, roughly 84% seen once. Of note for this clone: Its antigen is currently unknown.

The chain uses TRBV28 and TRBJ2-3; 13 nucleotides line up with TRBD2. This TCR derives from an adult in good health. Sample: peripheral blood, taken on day 0 of AZD1222 vaccination. The CDR3 reads CASSPLAGGFTDTQYF. The CDR3 DNA is TGTGCCAGCAGCCCACTAGCGGGAGGGTTCACAGATACGCAGTATTTT.